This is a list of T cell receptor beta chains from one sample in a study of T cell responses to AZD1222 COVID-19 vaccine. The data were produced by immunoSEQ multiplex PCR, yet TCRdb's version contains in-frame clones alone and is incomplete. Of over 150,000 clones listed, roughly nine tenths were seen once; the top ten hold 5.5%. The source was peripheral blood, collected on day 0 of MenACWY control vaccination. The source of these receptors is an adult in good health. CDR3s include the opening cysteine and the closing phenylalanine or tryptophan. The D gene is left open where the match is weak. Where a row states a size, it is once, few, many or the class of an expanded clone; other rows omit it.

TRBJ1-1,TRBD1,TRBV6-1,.,CASSEGQGASAFF,TGTGCCAGCAGTGAGGGACAGGGGGCGTCGGCTTTCTTT
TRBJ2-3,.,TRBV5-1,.,CASSPGFGDTQYF,TGCGCCAGCAGCCCTGGTTTTGGGGATACGCAGTATTTT
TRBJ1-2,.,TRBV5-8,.,CASSLVGRVYGYTF,TGTGCCAGCAGCTTGGTGGGCAGGGTCTATGGCTACACCTTC
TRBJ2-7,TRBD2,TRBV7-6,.,CASSFDGLAGSYEQYF,TGTGCCAGCAGCTTCGACGGTCTAGCGGGGTCCTACGAGCAGTACTTC
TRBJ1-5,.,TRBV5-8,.,CASSFFRGARNQPQHF,TGTGCCAGCAGCTTTTTTCGGGGGGCGCGCAATCAGCCCCAGCATTTT
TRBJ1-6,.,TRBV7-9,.,CASSLKSGSTLHF,TGTGCCAGCAGCTTAAAGTCTGGGAGCACCCTCCACTTT
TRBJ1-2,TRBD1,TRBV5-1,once,CASSLGRDRGALAYGYTF,TGCGCCAGCAGCTTGGGCCGGGACAGGGGGGCTTTGGCCTATGGCTACACCTTC
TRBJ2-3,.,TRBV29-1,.,CSIGIGTPQYF,TGCAGCATAGGAATCGGGACTCCACAGTATTTT
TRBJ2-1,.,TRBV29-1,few,CSVMIGGSEQFF,TGCAGCGTAATGATCGGAGGAAGTGAGCAGTTCTTC
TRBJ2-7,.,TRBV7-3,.,CASSLVGGKDEQYF,TGTGCCAGCAGCTTAGTCGGAGGGAAGGACGAGCAGTACTTC
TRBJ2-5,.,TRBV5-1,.,CASRPGGNQETQYF,TGCGCCAGCAGACCGGGCGGGAACCAAGAGACCCAGTACTTC
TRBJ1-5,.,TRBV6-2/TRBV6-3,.,CASSWPGVDQPQHF,TGTGCCAGCAGTTGGCCGGGAGTCGATCAGCCCCAGCATTTT
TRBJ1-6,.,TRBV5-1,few,CASSLDPSDSPLHF,TGCGCCAGCAGCTTGGACCCCTCTGATTCACCCCTCCACTTT
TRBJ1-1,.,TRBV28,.,CASILRLGGTEAFF,TGTGCCAGTATCTTACGACTTGGAGGCACTGAAGCTTTCTTT
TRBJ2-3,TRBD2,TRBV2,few,CASNPSGGADTQYF,TGTGCCAGCAATCCTAGCGGGGGTGCAGATACGCAGTATTTT
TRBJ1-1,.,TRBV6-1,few,CASSEEVGSRGAFF,TGTGCCAGCAGTGAAGAAGTAGGGAGCCGTGGAGCTTTCTTT
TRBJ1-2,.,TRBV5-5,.,CASSSGTGTVGYTF,TGTGCCAGCAGCTCCGGGACGGGAACCGTTGGCTACACCTTC
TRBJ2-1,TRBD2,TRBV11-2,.,CASSAGLAAYNEQFF,TGTGCCAGCAGCGCAGGACTAGCAGCCTACAATGAGCAGTTCTTC